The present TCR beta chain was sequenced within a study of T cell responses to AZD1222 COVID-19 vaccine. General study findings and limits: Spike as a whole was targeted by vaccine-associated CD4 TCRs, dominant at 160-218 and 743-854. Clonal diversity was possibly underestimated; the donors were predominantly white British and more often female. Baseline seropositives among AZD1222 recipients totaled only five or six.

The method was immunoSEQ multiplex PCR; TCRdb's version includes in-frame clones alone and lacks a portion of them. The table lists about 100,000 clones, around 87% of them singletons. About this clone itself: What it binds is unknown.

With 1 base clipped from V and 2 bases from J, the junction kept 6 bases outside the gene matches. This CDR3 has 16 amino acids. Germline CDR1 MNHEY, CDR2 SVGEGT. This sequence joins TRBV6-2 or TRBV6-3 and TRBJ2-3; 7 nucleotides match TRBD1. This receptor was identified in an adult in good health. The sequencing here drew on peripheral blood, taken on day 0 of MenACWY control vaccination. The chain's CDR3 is CASSYWDSLTTDTQYF. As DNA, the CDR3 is TGTGCCAGCAGTTACTGGGACAGCCTTACCACAGATACGCAGTATTTT.